This T cell receptor beta chain is from a study of cytomegalovirus exposure and HLA in healthy donors (dated by TCRdb to 2016 to 2017). As for the study more broadly: In an earlier analysis of roughly 500 of the donors, 276 Gb of sequence data and 100 million or so unique TCR beta sequences from 150 million to 200 million T cells were reported. Class I and class II HLA loci were covered by the typing at four-digit resolution. Rather than using new phenotypic data, the later analysis identified candidate immune exposures from TCR beta sequences and from how often those sequences occurred across donors. All discovery cohort repertoires had been generated using a single sequencing platform. An earlier analysis of approximately 500 of the donors applied high-throughput TCR beta sequencing to assess whether each TCR beta V gene segment acted as functional or pseudogenic. Among about 360 genotyped donors of the cohort, an average of 235,054 unique TCR beta nucleotide sequences were sequenced per donor, around 20% of them non-productive. In a later analysis, previously published TCR beta repertoires from fewer than 750 donors were re-analyzed and high-resolution HLA genotyping was added so that TCR occurrence patterns could be studied. A later genetic analysis took genome-wide SNP genotypes for about three fifths of the roughly 670 donors and used that subset as a discovery cohort. Along with the roughly 610-subject first cohort, a separate validation cohort of 120 different subjects was used. The study combined high-throughput TCR immunosequencing, statistical association of individual TCRs with disease status, and machine learning to predict cytomegalovirus infection status. The study aimed to test whether cataloging public T cell receptors could reveal signatures of past pathogen exposure. The number of typed donors differed by locus: about 629-640 for A, B, C, DRB1 and DQB1; approximately 540 for DQA1; 606 for DPA1; and approximately 450 for DPB1. Five DR-DQ haplotypes were treated as single units for association and clustering because of strong linkage in the cohort. Donor age, sex, ethnicity and CMV serostatus were collected together with the repertoire data. An early release covering about 600 HLA-typed donors comprised about 290 gigabases of sequencing data and tens of millions of unique TCR sequences. The genetic ancestry cluster associated with self-reported Caucasian donors included 81% of the roughly 400 genotyped donors. The study used immunosequencing to profile the T cell repertoires of 666 subjects and linked those repertoires to cytomegalovirus serostatus.

The cohort comprised several hundred healthy bone marrow donors. Cohort members were all nominally healthy when sampled, although unrecorded immune exposures were likely present. The donor was CMV seronegative and belonged to the group of over 300 seronegative cohort members. Every donor gave a peripheral blood sample, and the peripheral blood mononuclear cells from that sample were used for TCR beta sequencing. Genomic DNA extraction from the blood cell samples was performed with the Qiagen DNeasy Blood Extraction Kit. The receptor library was made with the immunoSEQ multiplex PCR assay. For the multiplex PCR, a mixture combining 60 forward primers for TCR Vbeta segments and 13 reverse primers for TCR Jbeta segments was used. A multiplex PCR assay on genomic DNA amplified the CDR3 region of rearranged TCR beta genes. On the Illumina HiSeq System, the amplified TCR beta libraries were sequenced as 87-base-pair reads. As for how the authors treated the data: Across the 670 or so repertoires, a later analysis counted approximately 75 million unique TCR beta chains, roughly 11 million of which were shared by at least two donors. Raw reads were error-corrected and collapsed into unique sequences with a nearest-neighbor algorithm that merged closely related sequences to remove PCR and sequencing errors. CDR3 sequences were aligned to IMGT reference sequences to assign V, D and J gene segments. Each retained sequence needed at least a six-nucleotide match to both a V gene segment and a J gene segment. A rearrangement was called productive if the CDR3 had no stop codons and remained in frame with V and J, and every other rearrangement was called non-productive. Following IMGT convention, CDR3 was defined as the stretch from the second conserved V-encoded cysteine to the conserved J-encoded phenylalanine. In an earlier analysis of approximately 500 of the donors, sequences lacking an unambiguous match to a single V gene segment were excluded. An earlier analysis of 587 of the donors called V segments functional above 56.7% productive rearrangements and segregating when the between-donor standard deviation exceeded 5%. A statistical classification framework was built for diagnosing cytomegalovirus status from the catalog of TCR beta chain sequences. In a later analysis, TCR nucleotide sequences were compared against IMGT/GENE-DB human TR gene sequences so that V and J genes could be assigned. In a later analysis, CDR3 sequences and most-parsimonious VDJ recombination scenarios were assigned using the TCRdist pipeline. In a later analysis, each TCR beta chain was defined by its CDR3 amino acid sequence together with its V-gene family, and reads lacking a unique V-gene family were excluded. As a way to deal with suspected cross-contamination and a sequencing artifact, a later analysis dropped approximately 570 nucleotide sequences that were highly shared and had low generation probability. For each public chain, a later analysis derived a clonal expansion index from normalized ranks of inferred template counts within each repertoire. In a later analysis, generation probabilities were computed using a VDJ recombination model fitted to out-of-frame rearrangements, and the results were checked against IGoR. In a later analysis, hypergeometric tests were used to score TCR-TCR, TCR-HLA and TCR-CMV co-occurrence, with a repertoire-size bias correction applied to TCR pairs. A later analysis estimated false discovery rates by permuting HLA or CMV assignments 20 times. In a later analysis, co-occurring TCRs were grouped using DBSCAN, and TCRdist sequence similarity was added for clustering within HLA-allele-positive subsets. Repertoires with fewer than 30,000 or more than 120,000 public chains, plus five repertoires with anomalous nucleotide sharing, were excluded from co-occurrence clustering. The table was pulled from immuneACCESS by TCRdb, which kept in-frame rearrangements only. Such tables lose some clones; where checked, under half of the loss comes from unresolved V genes, and the rest has no known cause. V and J calls and clone size are copied from that table; D and trimming were computed from the DNA. Here the sample has roughly 160,000 clones; around four fifths occur a single time. Approximately 1.3% of the sample is taken by the ten largest.

The V end gives up 5 bases and the J end 7 bases, leaving 15 bases in the junction not matched to a gene. The germline V gene encodes CDR1 SEHNR and CDR2 FQNEAQ (reference sequence). Including cysteine and phenylalanine, the CDR3 has 17 amino acids. Just the 51-base CDR3 DNA is kept, in frame starting at base 1. A note on this clone: The antigen this receptor binds is unknown. One base away there is no much larger clone; base qualities are not given.

Study-wide conclusions, independent of this receptor: In a later analysis, the rate of TCR association differed among HLA loci, with DRB1 alleles having the most associated TCRs and HLA-C alleles having the fewest. It was suggested by the authors that the approach could potentially be generalized to other disease states and immunological phenotypes. HLA typing was unavailable for some donors at each locus, so association tests used only the typed subset. Because counts were too low, about 18 rarely observed V segments, including chromosome 9 orphons, were left out of the earlier analysis of some 640 of the donors. The 87-base-pair reads could not distinguish some IMGT-functional V segments, including TRBV6-2 and TRBV6-3, so those segments were excluded. Several of the top co-occurrence clusters appeared to be linked to parvovirus B19, influenza, CMV and Epstein-Barr virus, according to a later analysis. In this cohort, only TCR beta chains were sequenced, and detectable features were limited by the absence of alpha or paired-chain data. Most CMV-associated TCR beta chains appeared to be HLA-restricted in a later analysis, and the HLA associations seemed to be driven largely by CMV exposure. In an earlier analysis of about 600 of the donors, most TCR beta V segments appeared in productive rearrangements about 87% or about 30% of the time, broadly matching IMGT annotations. Immune exposure information for the cohort was limited to CMV serostatus. An association between a missense DCLRE1C variant and V-gene and J-gene trimming of TCR beta chains was found in a later genetic analysis and replicated in an independent cohort. The presence/absence analyses assumed that sequencing depth was roughly uniform across donors, and that assumption may not be true. A later analysis associated about 18,000 TCR beta sequences with specific HLA alleles at a false discovery rate of 0.05. Cytomegalovirus status was reported to be diagnosed by the classifier with high specificity and sensitivity in both the original and validation cohorts. Most TCR sequences were observed very rarely across donors, whereas some public TCRs were present in many individuals. The study listed approximately 160 TCR beta chains as associated with cytomegalovirus. A group of highly shared sequence variants was considered likely to be a technical artifact of the sequencing pipeline. In vitro tests confirmed that a few of the cytomegalovirus-associated TCR beta chains recognize cytomegalovirus antigens. According to a later genetic analysis, donors in an Asian-associated ancestry cluster had fewer N-insertions in productive TCRs than the approximately 670-donor mean. A further reported finding was that TCR beta sequences accurately predicted the HLA-A and HLA-B alleles for most subjects in the first cohort. Compared with equally common non-associated chains, HLA-associated TCR beta chains in a later analysis were more clonally expanded and had lower generation probabilities. Correlated functional status among segregating V segments might reflect linkage disequilibrium, but an unknown experimental factor could not be ruled out. When HLA alleles, especially DR and DQ, strongly co-occurred, TCR associations were difficult to assign to individual alleles.

Sequenced input: PBMCs. The sequence was collected from a man aged 30 to 45 in good health and CMV-seronegative. Here the chain combines TRBV7-9 and TRBJ2-2, with TRBD2 matching 8 junction bases. The CDR3 here reads CASSQKMLAGIGGELFF. The nucleotides are TGTGCCAGCAGCCAAAAGATGTTAGCGGGAATCGGCGGGGAGCTGTTTTTT.